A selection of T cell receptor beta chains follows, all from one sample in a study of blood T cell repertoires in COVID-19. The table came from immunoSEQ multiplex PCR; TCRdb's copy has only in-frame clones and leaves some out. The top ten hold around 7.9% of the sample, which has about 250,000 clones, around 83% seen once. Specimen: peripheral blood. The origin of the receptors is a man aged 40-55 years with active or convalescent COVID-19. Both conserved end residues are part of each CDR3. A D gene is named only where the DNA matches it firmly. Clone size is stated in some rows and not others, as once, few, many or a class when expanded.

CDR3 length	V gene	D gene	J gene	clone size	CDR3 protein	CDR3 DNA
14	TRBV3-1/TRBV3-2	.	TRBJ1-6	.	CASSQGRLFSPLHF	TGTGCCAGCAGCCAAGGGAGGCTGTTTTCACCCCTCCACTTT
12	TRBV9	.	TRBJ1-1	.	CASSRVNTEAFF	TGTGCCAGCAGCCGAGTGAACACTGAAGCTTTCTTT
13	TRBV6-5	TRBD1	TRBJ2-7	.	CASRGDSRYEQYF	TGTGCCAGCAGGGGGGACAGCCGATACGAGCAGTACTTC
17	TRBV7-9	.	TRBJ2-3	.	CASSLGRQGLLTDTQYF	TGTGCCAGCAGCTTAGGTCGACAGGGACTCCTCACAGATACGCAGTATTTT
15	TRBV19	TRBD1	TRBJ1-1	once	CASSARDRANTEAFF	TGTGCCAGTAGTGCGAGGGACAGGGCCAACACTGAAGCTTTCTTT
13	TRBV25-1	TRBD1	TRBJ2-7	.	CASKDRGTYEQYF	TGTGCCAGCAAGGACAGGGGAACCTACGAGCAGTACTTC
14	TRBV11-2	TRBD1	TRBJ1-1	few	CASSSGQGNTEAFF	TGTGCCAGCAGCTCCGGACAGGGAAACACTGAAGCTTTCTTT
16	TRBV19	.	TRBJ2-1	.	CASSILGGNSENEQFF	TGTGCCAGTAGTATTTTGGGGGGTAATTCGGAGAATGAGCAGTTCTTC
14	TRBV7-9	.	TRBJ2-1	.	CASTSQQGGNEQFF	TGTGCCAGCACCTCCCAGCAGGGTGGCAATGAGCAGTTCTTC
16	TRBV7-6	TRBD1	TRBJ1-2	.	CASSPLSGQGNYGYTF	TGTGCCAGCAGCCCCCTGTCAGGACAGGGCAACTATGGCTACACCTTC
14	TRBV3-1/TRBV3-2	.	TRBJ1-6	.	CASSQDEANSPLHF	TGTGCCAGCAGCCAAGATGAGGCTAATTCACCCCTCCACTTT
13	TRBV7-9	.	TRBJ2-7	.	CASSLGAGNEQYF	TGTGCCAGCAGCTTAGGGGCGGGTAACGAGCAGTACTTC
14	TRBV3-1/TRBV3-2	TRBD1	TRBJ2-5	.	CASSQGGQGQTQYF	TGTGCCAGCAGCCAGGGCGGACAGGGTCAGACCCAGTACTTC
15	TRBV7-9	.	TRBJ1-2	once	CASSPSTAMRGGYTF	TGTGCCAGCAGCCCGTCGACAGCTATGAGAGGTGGCTACACCTTC
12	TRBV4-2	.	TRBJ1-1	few	CASSQDQYAAFF	TGTGCCAGCAGCCAAGATCAGTACGCAGCTTTCTTT
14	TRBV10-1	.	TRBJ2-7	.	CASSESGDPYEQYF	TGCGCCAGCAGTGAGTCGGGAGATCCCTACGAGCAGTACTTC
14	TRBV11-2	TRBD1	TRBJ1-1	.	CASSSGQGHTEAFF	TGTGCCAGCAGCTCAGGACAGGGGCACACTGAAGCTTTCTTT
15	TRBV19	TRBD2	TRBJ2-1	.	CASSLGTSGYNEQFF	TGTGCCAGTAGTCTTGGGACTAGCGGATACAATGAGCAGTTCTTC